The clone carrying this T cell receptor beta chain has ten or more counts. Its antigen is not identified. The data are from a study of blood T cells in healthy people across ages. The study's findings and limits: Versus aged donors, long-lived donors had higher diversity and more naive CD4+ cells. Underestimates were what the diversity estimates from one million T cells were considered to be.

The V gene's germline CDR1 is SGHRS and CDR2 YFSETQ. V lost 5 bases, J lost 0 bases, and 11 bases stayed unmatched. The CDR3 runs to 18 residues. Using a J-beta primer mix together with a sample-barcoded 5' primer, a second PCR was run for about 7 to 12 cycles. Unique molecular identifiers of 12 random nucleotides labeled each cDNA. Each sample yielded at least 3 million CDR3-containing paired-end reads. Via MiXCR, TCRdb re-called the 5' RACE reads, giving one row per CDR3 protein. The sample records about 1,800,000 distinct CDR3 sequences, roughly 27% being singletons. This clonotype originated in a woman in her twenties or thirties in good health. Sequences were obtained from blood. This rearrangement joins TRBV5-1 to TRBJ2-6, with TRBD1 matching 7 bases. The DNA of the CDR3 is TGCGCCAGCAGGGTCTCCGGGACAGCAAGCTCTGGGGCCAACGTCCTGACTTTC. Translating it yields CASRVSGTASSGANVLTF.